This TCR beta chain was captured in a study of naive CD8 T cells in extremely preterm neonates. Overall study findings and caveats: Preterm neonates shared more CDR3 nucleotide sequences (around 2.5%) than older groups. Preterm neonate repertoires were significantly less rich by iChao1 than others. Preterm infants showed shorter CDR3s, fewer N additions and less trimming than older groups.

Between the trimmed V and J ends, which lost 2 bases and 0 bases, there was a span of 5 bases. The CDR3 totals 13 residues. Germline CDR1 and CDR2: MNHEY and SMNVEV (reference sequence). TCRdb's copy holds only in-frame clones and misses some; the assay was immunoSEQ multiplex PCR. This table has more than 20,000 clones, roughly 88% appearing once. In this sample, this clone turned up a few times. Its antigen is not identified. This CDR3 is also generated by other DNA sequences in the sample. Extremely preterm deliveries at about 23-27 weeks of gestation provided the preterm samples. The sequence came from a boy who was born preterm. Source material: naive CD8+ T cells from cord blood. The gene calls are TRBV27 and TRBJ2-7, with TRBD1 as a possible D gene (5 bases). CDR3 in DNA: TGTGCCAGCAGTTTAGGACACTCCTACGAGCAGTACTTC. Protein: CASSLGHSYEQYF.